The 30 T cell receptor beta chains listed next were all sequenced from one sample in a study of blood T cell repertoires in COVID-19. TCRdb keeps only in-frame clones here, not all; method: immunoSEQ multiplex PCR. The table lists approximately 85,000 clones, about nine tenths of them singletons. Source material: peripheral blood. The receptors were gathered from a man aged 45-65 years with active or convalescent COVID-19.

This clone was counted once. J is TRBJ2-2 and V is TRBV19, with D possibly matching TRBD1 (8 bases). The germline V gene has CDR1 LNHDA and CDR2 SQIVND (reference sequence). CDR3 length: 14 residues. V lost 4 bases, J lost 6 bases, and 12 bases lay in between. DNA for the CDR3: TGTGCCAGTAGTACACAGGGGGGGGCCGGGGAGCTGTTTTTT. This sequence encodes CASSTQGGAGELFF.

The chain recombines TRBV28 with TRBJ2-7; D gene uncertain. The CDR3 length is 18 residues. The V gene lost 6 bases and the J gene lost 0 bases, with 24 bases spanning the gap. Germline CDR1 and CDR2: MDHEN and SYDVKM. CDR3 protein: CASRPPTSGAVRSYEQYF. CDR3 DNA sequence: TGTGCCAGCAGACCCCCCACTTCTGGAGCTGTCCGCTCCTACGAGCAGTACTTC.

This rearrangement joins TRBV6-5 to TRBJ1-1; D possibly corresponds to TRBD1 (5 bases). The germline gives CDR1 MNHEY, CDR2 SVGAGI. V lost 2 bases, J lost 0 bases, and 13 bases lay in between. This CDR3 is built from 16 residues. The CDR3 DNA is TGTGCCAGCAGTTACCTGGGGCAGGGCATGAACACTGAAGCTTTCTTT. This codes for CASSYLGQGMNTEAFF.

This chain connects TRBV19 to TRBJ1-5; tentatively, D is TRBD1 (5 bases). Germline assignment: CDR1 LNHDA and CDR2 SQIVND (reference sequence). Trimming cost V 9 bases and J 1 base, with 10 bases left between them. This CDR3 is built from 13 residues. CDR3 in amino acids: CARLGLSNQPQHF. CDR3 coding DNA: TGTGCCAGACTGGGACTGAGCAATCAGCCCCAGCATTTT.

The J gene is TRBJ1-5, the V gene TRBV10-3; D is perhaps TRBD1 (6 bases). The V and J ends lost 4 bases and 5 bases respectively, with 12 bases between them. CDR1 is ENHRY, CDR2 SYGVKD, per germline. CDR3 length equals 14 residues. For the CDR3, the DNA is TGTGCCATCAGTGCGACAGGCGATTATCAGCCCCAGCATTTT. It encodes CAISATGDYQPQHF.

The J gene is TRBJ2-5, the V gene TRBV28; 8 bases match TRBD1. The germline V gene encodes CDR1 MDHEN and CDR2 SYDVKM. V trimming: 4 bases; J trimming: 5 bases; junction bases outside the gene matches: 12. The CDR3 is 16 residues long. DNA of the CDR3: TGTGCCAGCAGTTGGACCCCCGGACAGGGCGTGGAGACCCAGTACTTC. This sequence encodes CASSWTPGQGVETQYF.

The chain has TRBV6-5 and TRBJ2-5; D not resolved. In germline, CDR1 is MNHEY, CDR2 SVGAGI. V was clipped by 1 base and J by 3 bases, with 9 bases between them. The CDR3 covers 14 residues. The CDR3 DNA is TGTGCCAGCAGTTACTACGGCGGTAAAGAGACCCAGTACTTC. Residues: CASSYYGGKETQYF.

The rearrangement uses TRBV10-3 and TRBJ1-4; D not certain. The CDR3 extends over 13 amino acids. Germline V gene data show CDR1 as ENHRY and CDR2 as SYGVKD. Trimming pared 0 bases from V and 8 bases from J, leaving 7 bases between. CDR3 amino acids: CAISESNGEKLFF. CDR3 sequence (DNA): TGTGCCATCAGTGAGTCGAACGGGGAAAAACTGTTTTTT.

The J gene is TRBJ2-7, the V gene TRBV19; D is unclear. Germline V gene lookup returns CDR1 LNHDA and CDR2 SQIVND (reference sequence). The CDR3 spans 14 residues. V was shortened by 1 base and J by 4 bases, with 11 bases between the two germline ends. CDR3 sequence reads: CASSIGHGRYEQYF. The CDR3 region has the DNA TGTGCCAGTAGTATAGGACACGGTCGATACGAGCAGTACTTC.

This chain connects TRBV29-1 to TRBJ1-3; D might be TRBD1 (5 bases). Trimming shortened V by 2 bases and J by 1 base, and 6 bases separated the two germline ends. There are 13 residues in the CDR3. Germline V gene lookup returns CDR1 SQVTM and CDR2 ANQGSEA. CDR3 DNA sequence: TGCAGCGTTGAATCAGGGTCTGGAAACACCATATATTTT. Translation: CSVESGSGNTIYF.

This chain links TRBV10-1 with TRBJ2-1; 7 bases fit TRBD2. The CDR3 is 17 residues long. Germline V CDR1 and CDR2: WNHNN, SYGVQD (reference sequence). V shed 0 bases, J shed 9 bases, and the junction held 14 bases outside the gene matches. The CDR3 DNA reads TGCGCCAGCAGTGAGTCAGGCGGGAGCGGAGGGTCCCGTGAGCAGTTCTTC. Translating it yields CASSESGGSGGSREQFF.

V usage is TRBV18 and J usage is TRBJ1-1, with 8 bases matching TRBD1. This CDR3 contains 13 residues. CDR1 and CDR2 (germline): KGHSH, LQKENI. The V and J ends lost 6 bases and 5 bases, in that order; junction bases with no gene match: 5. The CDR3 region is CASSRTGRTEAFF. The CDR3 region has the DNA TGTGCCAGCTCGCGGACAGGGAGAACTGAAGCTTTCTTT.

The chain links TRBV30 to TRBJ1-6; 7 nucleotides agree with TRBD1. The junction had 14 bases not matched to a gene; V was cut back by 5 bases and J by 7 bases. The CDR3 loop spans 16 amino acids. CDR1 GTSNPN and CDR2 SVGIG come from the germline V gene (reference sequence). Here the CDR3 reads CAWGHRRQGINSPLHF. In DNA form, the CDR3 reads TGTGCCTGGGGCCACCGTCGACAGGGAATCAATTCACCCCTCCACTTT.

The chain recombines TRBV7-2 with TRBJ2-7, with TRBD2 matching over 11 bases. The junction had 3 bases not matched to a gene; V was cut back by 3 bases and J by 2 bases. The CDR3 spans 15 residues. Germline V gene sequence: CDR1 SGHTA, CDR2 FQGNSA. In DNA form, the CDR3 reads TGTGCCAGCAGCTTCGGGACTAGCGGAACCTACGAGCAGTACTTC. Protein product: CASSFGTSGTYEQYF.

The chain couples TRBV7-2 to TRBJ1-1, with D possibly TRBD1 on 5 matching bases. The CDR3 runs 15 residues. Trimming shortened V by 5 bases and J by 4 bases, and 17 bases separated the two germline ends. The V gene's germline CDR1 is SGHTA and CDR2 FQGNSA. CDR3 nucleotides: TGTGCCAGCAGCCCCCGTGGGGCCCGGGTCACTGAAGCTTTCTTT. Translated, it gives CASSPRGARVTEAFF.

The chain has TRBV7-8 and TRBJ2-2; the match to TRBD1 covers 8 bases. Trimming at V came to 5 bases and at J to 7 bases, leaving 12 bases not matched to a gene. Germline loops: CDR1 SGHVS, CDR2 FQNEAQ. The CDR3 is 16 residues long. CDR3 residues: CASSPPGQGVSGELFF. The CDR3 region has the DNA TGTGCCAGCAGCCCACCCGGACAGGGAGTAAGCGGGGAGCTGTTTTTT. Full variable domain (remainder filled in from reference TRBV7-8 and TRBJ2-2): GAGVSQSPRYKVAKRGQDVALRCDPISGHVSLFWYQQALGQGPEFLTYFQNEAQLDKSGLPSDRFFAERPEGSVSTLKIQRTQQEDSAVYLCASSPPGQGVSGELFFGEGSRLTVL.

The V call is TRBV6-1, the J call TRBJ2-1; a weak D match, TRBD1 (6 bases). This CDR3 has 16 residues. Germline values: CDR1 MNHNS, CDR2 SASEGT. V was shortened by 2 bases and J by 8 bases, with 19 bases between the two germline ends. In nucleotides, the CDR3 is TGTGCCAGCAGTGAAAATCCGCCAGGGGCTGTAGATGAGCAGTTCTTC. This codes for CASSENPPGAVDEQFF.

In its sample, this clone was seen once. The gene calls are TRBV27 and TRBJ2-1; 7 positions agree with TRBD2. The CDR3 length is 18 residues. Germline CDR1 is MNHEY and CDR2 is SMNVEV (reference sequence). Trimming removed 2 bases from V and 0 bases from J; junction bases left unmatched: 10. CDR3 sequence reads: CASSLEWGGIVSYNEQFF. DNA for the CDR3: TGTGCCAGCAGTTTAGAGTGGGGGGGAATAGTCTCCTACAATGAGCAGTTCTTC.

This rearrangement joins TRBV14 to TRBJ1-6; 7 bases are shared with TRBD1. Looked up from germline, CDR1 is SGHDN and CDR2 is FVKESK. There are 14 residues in the CDR3. V dropped 5 bases and J dropped 10; count of bases not matched to a gene: 8. Here the CDR3 reads CASSSDRVGSPLHF. CDR3 sequence (DNA): TGTGCCAGCAGCTCCGACAGGGTTGGCTCACCCCTCCACTTT.

Only a few counts were recorded for this clone. This chain connects TRBV7-6 to TRBJ1-2; the D gene is possibly TRBD1 (5 bases). Germline V lookup: CDR1 SGHVS, CDR2 FNYEAQ. Trimming removed 2 bases from V and 7 bases from J, with 8 bases in between. The CDR3 is 12 amino acids. The CDR3 bases are TGTGCCAGCAGCTTACAGGGCACTGGCTACACCTTC. It translates to CASSLQGTGYTF.

The chain employs TRBV19 and TRBJ2-1, with a possible D match to TRBD1 (5 bases). The CDR3 is made up of 11 amino acids. Trimming removed 10 bases from V and 8 bases from J, with 12 bases in between. Germline assignment: CDR1 LNHDA and CDR2 SQIVND (reference sequence). CDR3 sequence reads: CATEGAYEQFF. The CDR3 DNA reads TGTGCCACTGAAGGGGCCTATGAGCAGTTCTTC.

The rearrangement joins TRBV19 to TRBJ1-1, with TRBD1 matching over 7 bases. The CDR3 contains 15 residues. CDR1 is LNHDA, CDR2 SQIVND, per germline (reference sequence). Trimming at V came to 5 bases and at J to 8 bases, leaving 14 bases not matched to a gene. The CDR3 DNA sequence: TGTGCCAGTAGTCAATGGGATCCACAGGGGAAAGAAGCTTTCTTT. Amino acid sequence: CASSQWDPQGKEAFF.

This clone occurred once. The rearrangement uses TRBV6-5 and TRBJ2-7, with TRBD1 matching over 11 bases. CDR1 and CDR2 from the germline V gene are MNHEY and SVGAGI. The CDR3 is made up of 15 amino acids. With V trimmed by 7 bases and J by 3 bases, 8 bases remained unmatched. The CDR3 region is CASTHSGTGGYEQYF. The CDR3 DNA is TGTGCCAGCACTCATTCCGGGACAGGGGGCTACGAGCAGTACTTC.

This chain uses TRBV29-1 with TRBJ2-7, with unresolved D. Germline CDR1 is SQVTM and CDR2 is ANQGSEA. This CDR3 region has 16 residues. With 3 bases removed from V and 6 bases from J, the gap between germline ends came to 24 bases. This chain's CDR3 is CSVEVTSRRQTREQYF. CDR3 DNA sequence: TGCAGCGTTGAGGTGACTTCGCGACGCCAAACTCGCGAGCAGTACTTC.

CDR3 region: CASSLGLARDYEQYF. CDR3 in DNA: TGTGCCAGCAGCCTTGGACTAGCGAGAGACTACGAGCAGTACTTC. The gene calls are TRBV7-9 and TRBJ2-7, with 9 bases identical to TRBD2. The CDR3 length is 15 residues. Trimming removed 5 bases from V and 3 bases from J; junction bases left unmatched: 8. CDR1 is SEHNR, CDR2 FQNEAQ, per germline (reference sequence).

This clone appeared a single time. This rearrangement joins TRBV7-2 to TRBJ1-2; 7 bases match TRBD1. This CDR3 has 15 residues. V shed 5 bases, J shed 4 bases, and the junction held 10 bases outside the gene matches. From germline, CDR1 is SGHTA and CDR2 FQGNSA. CDR3: CASSPRRQGSYGYTF. In nucleotides, the CDR3 is TGTGCCAGCAGCCCCCGCCGACAGGGTAGCTATGGCTACACCTTC.

This clone was detected only once. V gene TRBV5-4 combines with J gene TRBJ2-3; 7 bases line up with TRBD1. The length of the CDR3 is 16 residues. V lost 4 bases, J lost 5 bases, and 13 bases stayed unmatched. The germline V gene encodes CDR1 SGHNT and CDR2 YYREEE (reference sequence). The CDR3 nucleotides read TGTGCCAGCAGCCCCCGACAGGGTCCCACGCAAGATACGCAGTATTTT. Protein: CASSPRQGPTQDTQYF. Drawing the rest from reference TRBV5-4 and TRBJ2-3, the complete variable domain is ETGVTQSPTHLIKTRGQQVTLRCSSQSGHNTVSWYQQALGQGPQFIFQYYREEENGRGNFPPRFSGLQFPNYSSELNVNALELDDSALYLCASSPRQGPTQDTQYFGPGTRLTVL.

The CDR3 is CASSHLNTDTQYF. The CDR3 DNA follows: TGCGCCAGCAGCCACCTAAACACAGATACGCAGTATTTT. The chain couples TRBV4-3 to TRBJ2-3; D is ambiguous. Trimming removed 3 bases at V and 2 bases at J, with 6 bases between. This CDR3 has 13 residues. Germline V lookup: CDR1 LGHNA, CDR2 YSLEER.

The rearrangement uses TRBV5-8 and TRBJ1-5, with D possibly matching TRBD1 (5 bases). The germline gives CDR1 SGHTS, CDR2 YDEGEE. There are 15 residues in the CDR3. Trimming pared 5 bases from V and 5 bases from J, leaving 17 bases between. DNA for the CDR3: TGTGCCAGCAGTATCGTCCGGGCGGGGGATCAGCCCCAGCATTTT. As protein: CASSIVRAGDQPQHF.

The chain is built from TRBV10-1 and TRBJ1-2; tentative D call: TRBD1 (5 bases). This CDR3 has 13 residues. Per germline, CDR1 WNHNN and CDR2 SYGVQD (reference sequence). V lost 3 bases, J lost 4 bases, and 9 bases lay in between. DNA of the CDR3: TGCGCCAGCAGTGAACAGGCTGGCTATGGCTACACCTTC. Translating it yields CASSEQAGYGYTF.